A selection of T cell receptor beta chains follows, all from one sample in a study of cytomegalovirus exposure and HLA in healthy donors. Assay: immunoSEQ multiplex PCR; the TCRdb copy retains only in-frame clones and omits some. The repertoire holds approximately 110,000 clones, with roughly four fifths as singletons. Sequences were obtained from PBMCs. Receptor source: a young woman in good health and CMV-seronegative. Each CDR3 is given with its conserved first and last residue. A D gene is named only where the DNA matches it firmly. Expanded clones get a size class; other rows say once, few or many, or leave the size out.

>NA|14|TRBJ2-7|TRBD2|TRBV5-1
CASSRVAGEYEQYF
TGCGCCAGCAGCCGAGTAGCGGGAGAATACGAGCAGTACTTC
>NA|16|TRBJ1-1|TRBD1|TRBV7-9
CASSLMGQGQNTEAFF
TGTGCCAGCAGCTTAATGGGACAGGGTCAGAACACTGAAGCTTTCTTT
>NA|15|TRBJ2-1|TRBD2|TRBV7-2
CASSSGGSPLHEQFF
TGTGCCAGCAGCAGCGGGGGGTCCCCGTTACATGAGCAGTTCTTC
>NA|14|TRBJ1-4|TRBD1|TRBV18
CASSTTGGEEKLFF
TGTGCCAGCTCGACGACAGGGGGAGAGGAAAAACTGTTTTTT
>once|15|TRBJ1-6|TRBD1|TRBV28
CASSPDRGWGSPLHF
TGTGCCAGCAGTCCGGACAGGGGATGGGGTTCACCCCTCCACTTT
>NA|14|TRBJ2-5|TRBD1|TRBV15
CATSNRGPRETQYF
TGTGCCACCAGCAACAGGGGGCCACGGGAGACCCAGTACTTC
>NA|19|TRBJ2-1|TRBD2|TRBV7-9
CASSHNPGTSGGVDNEQFF
TGTGCCAGCAGCCACAACCCCGGGACTAGCGGGGGGGTAGACAATGAGCAGTTCTTC
>NA|14|TRBJ1-2|NA|TRBV19
CASGMSQTNYGYTF
TGTGCCAGTGGAATGTCACAGACTAACTATGGCTACACCTTC
>NA|13|TRBJ1-6|NA|TRBV11-3
CASTFGRNSPLHF
TGTGCCAGCACTTTCGGGAGGAATTCACCCCTCCACTTT
>NA|13|TRBJ1-1|NA|TRBV10-1
CASALAGNTEAFF
TGCGCCAGCGCCTTGGCAGGGAACACTGAAGCTTTCTTT
>NA|13|TRBJ1-5|NA|TRBV27
CASSPHSVQPQHF
TGTGCCAGCAGTCCTCACAGTGTTCAGCCCCAGCATTTT
>NA|13|TRBJ2-5|TRBD2|TRBV7-7
CASSGTYQETQYF
TGTGCTAGCAGCGGGACTTACCAAGAGACCCAGTACTTC
>once|15|TRBJ2-3|TRBD2|TRBV27
CASSFRGSRADTQYF
TGTGCCAGCAGTTTTCGCGGGAGTAGGGCAGATACGCAGTATTTT
>NA|17|TRBJ2-5|NA|TRBV9
CASSGGSGPMGEETQYF
TGTGCCAGCAGCGGAGGGAGCGGGCCCATGGGGGAAGAGACCCAGTACTTC
>NA|16|TRBJ2-7|NA|TRBV27
CASSKPMRTAPYEQYF
TGTGCCAGCAGTAAACCGATGAGGACAGCCCCCTACGAGCAGTACTTC
>NA|16|TRBJ2-1|TRBD2|TRBV5-4
CASSLDFGGGAHEQFF
TGTGCCAGCAGCTTGGATTTCGGCGGGGGGGCCCATGAGCAGTTCTTC
>NA|13|TRBJ1-2|TRBD1|TRBV29-1
CSVLTGGGYGYTF
TGCAGCGTCCTGACAGGGGGCGGCTATGGCTACACCTTC
>NA|15|TRBJ1-6|TRBD1|TRBV30
CAWGGPRTGNSPLHF
TGTGCCTGGGGTGGGCCCAGGACAGGGAATTCACCCCTCCACTTT
>few|13|TRBJ1-2|NA|TRBV6-5
CASSLEDSYGYTF
TGTGCCAGCAGTTTAGAGGACAGCTATGGCTACACCTTC
>NA|14|TRBJ1-5|TRBD1|TRBV19
CASSMGQGDQPQHF
TGTGCCAGTAGTATGGGACAGGGAGATCAGCCCCAGCATTTT
>NA|16|TRBJ2-2|NA|TRBV19
CASSTGQDYNTGELFF
TGTGCCAGTAGTACCGGACAGGACTATAACACCGGGGAGCTGTTTTTT
>NA|13|TRBJ2-5|NA|TRBV7-6
CASTSGAQETQYF
TGTGCCAGCACCTCAGGGGCCCAAGAGACCCAGTACTTC
>NA|14|TRBJ2-7|NA|TRBV4-1
CASSRIAGSYEQYF
TGCGCCAGCAGCCGTATCGCCGGGTCCTACGAGCAGTACTTC
>NA|12|TRBJ1-4|NA|TRBV11-2
CASREGREKLFF
TGTGCCAGCAGGGAGGGGCGAGAAAAACTGTTTTTT
>NA|15|TRBJ2-3|NA|TRBV9
CASTVSVSGDDTQYF
TGTGCCAGCACCGTCTCTGTCTCGGGAGACGATACGCAGTATTTT
>NA|17|TRBJ2-3|NA|TRBV29-1
CSVVSRGDFHLGDTQYF
TGCAGCGTTGTCAGCAGGGGAGATTTCCACTTGGGCGATACGCAGTATTTT
>NA|14|TRBJ1-1|NA|TRBV14
CASSQALGGVEAFF
TGTGCCAGCAGCCAAGCCTTGGGAGGGGTCGAAGCTTTCTTT
>NA|17|TRBJ2-5|NA|TRBV11-2
CASSLLGIEGVGETQYF
TGTGCCAGCAGCTTATTAGGGATTGAGGGGGTCGGGGAGACCCAGTACTTC
>NA|16|TRBJ1-1|NA|TRBV5-5
CASSLRQGQLNTEAFF
TGTGCCAGCAGCTTAAGGCAGGGGCAATTGAACACTGAAGCTTTCTTT
>once|14|TRBJ1-2|TRBD1|TRBV6-5
CASRAGQEVYGYTF
TGTGCCAGCAGAGCAGGACAGGAAGTCTATGGCTACACCTTC
>few|16|TRBJ1-6|NA|TRBV2
CASSDRASSYNSPLHF
TGTGCCAGCAGTGACAGGGCTAGCTCCTATAATTCACCCCTCCACTTT
>NA|15|TRBJ1-4|TRBD1|TRBV7-8
CASSFQGATNEKLFF
TGTGCCAGCAGCTTCCAGGGGGCAACTAATGAAAAACTGTTTTTT
>NA|11|TRBJ2-3|NA|TRBV14
CASSSGDTQYF
TGTGCCAGCAGCTCCGGGGATACGCAGTATTTT
>once|12|TRBJ1-1|NA|TRBV30
CAWSRQVFEAFF
TGTGCCTGGAGTAGGCAGGTTTTTGAAGCTTTCTTT
>NA|16|TRBJ2-1|TRBD2|TRBV7-9
CASSLAAGGPYNEQFF
TGTGCCAGCAGCTTAGCGGCGGGAGGGCCGTACAATGAGCAGTTCTTC
>once|12|TRBJ1-2|NA|TRBV30
CAWSLGADGYTF
TGTGCCTGGAGTCTGGGGGCGGATGGCTACACCTTC
>NA|15|TRBJ2-7|TRBD1|TRBV7-2
CASSTPGQVSYEQYF
TGTGCCAGCAGCACCCCGGGACAGGTCTCCTACGAGCAGTACTTC
>NA|14|TRBJ2-7|TRBD2|TRBV11-3
CASSLVAGGDEQYF
TGTGCCAGCAGCTTAGTAGCGGGGGGCGATGAGCAGTACTTC
>NA|16|TRBJ2-3|TRBD1|TRBV29-1
CSVEFPTGGATDTQYF
TGCAGCGTTGAATTCCCTACAGGGGGCGCGACAGATACGCAGTATTTT
>NA|14|TRBJ1-2|NA|TRBV6-5
CASSYGGSHYGYTF
TGTGCCAGCAGTTACGGGGGGTCTCACTATGGCTACACCTTC
>NA|14|TRBJ2-2|NA|TRBV15
CATSWRPDTGELFF
TGTGCCACCAGCTGGAGACCCGACACCGGGGAGCTGTTTTTT
>NA|16|TRBJ1-2|TRBD1|TRBV5-6
CASSSPYRGQMGGYTF
TGTGCCAGCAGCTCCCCCTACAGGGGTCAGATGGGGGGCTACACCTTC
>once|11|TRBJ2-1|NA|TRBV2
CASHRGNEQFF
TGTGCCAGCCATAGGGGCAATGAGCAGTTCTTC
>NA|13|TRBJ1-4|NA|TRBV10-3
CAIKESTNEKLFF
TGTGCCATCAAGGAGTCAACTAATGAAAAACTGTTTTTT
>NA|14|TRBJ1-4|NA|TRBV25-1
CASSGQGPNEKLFF
TGTGCCAGCAGTGGGCAGGGGCCTAATGAAAAACTGTTTTTT
>NA|15|TRBJ1-1|TRBD1|TRBV19
CASSIARTGNTEAFF
TGTGCCAGTAGTATAGCTCGGACAGGGAACACTGAAGCTTTCTTT
>NA|15|TRBJ2-3|TRBD2|TRBV5-1
CASSLAGTSGDTQYF
TGCGCCAGCAGCTTGGCCGGGACTAGTGGGGATACGCAGTATTTT
>NA|11|TRBJ2-3|NA|TRBV20-1
CSASFVDTQYF
TGCAGTGCTAGTTTCGTAGATACGCAGTATTTT
>NA|13|TRBJ2-3|NA|TRBV5-1
CASSPQATDTQYF
TGCGCCAGCAGCCCCCAGGCCACAGATACGCAGTATTTT
>NA|13|TRBJ2-3|TRBD2|TRBV15
CATSKQRDPSQYF
TGTGCCACCAGCAAACAGCGGGACCCGTCGCAGTATTTT
>NA|12|TRBJ1-5|NA|TRBV11-3
CASSLPGQPQHF
TGTGCCAGCAGCTTGCCGGGGCAGCCCCAGCATTTT
>NA|16|TRBJ1-2|NA|TRBV19
CASSIGQYSANYGYTF
TGTGCCAGTAGTATCGGACAGTACTCAGCTAACTATGGCTACACCTTC
>NA|13|TRBJ1-5|TRBD1|TRBV29-1
CSVEGQGGQPQHF
TGCAGCGTTGAAGGACAGGGAGGTCAGCCCCAGCATTTT
>NA|14|TRBJ1-1|NA|TRBV6-1
CASSELREGTEAFF
TGTGCCAGCAGTGAACTCAGGGAGGGCACTGAAGCTTTCTTT
>NA|14|TRBJ2-7|NA|TRBV19
CASSRPGYRYEQYF
TGTGCCAGTAGTCGACCAGGATACAGATACGAGCAGTACTTC
>NA|15|TRBJ2-1|TRBD2|TRBV27
CASNLLAGGNNEQFF
TGTGCCAGCAATCTACTAGCGGGGGGGAACAATGAGCAGTTCTTC
>once|14|TRBJ2-1|NA|TRBV2
CASSDIFSYNEQFF
TGTGCCAGCAGTGATATTTTCTCCTACAATGAGCAGTTCTTC
>NA|14|TRBJ2-7|NA|TRBV7-6
CASSFGTDSYEQYF
TGTGCCAGCAGCTTCGGCACAGATTCCTACGAGCAGTACTTC
>few|13|TRBJ1-2|TRBD1|TRBV5-1
CASSQGANYGYTF
TGCGCCAGCAGCCAGGGGGCTAACTATGGCTACACCTTC
>once|16|TRBJ1-1|NA|TRBV12-5
CASGLVLSTGNTEAFF
TGTGCTAGTGGTTTGGTACTTTCAACAGGGAACACTGAAGCTTTCTTT